These 24 T cell receptor beta chains share one sample of origin, sequenced in a study of T cells in Graves' hyperthyroidism and ophthalmopathy. Template material for amplifying TCR beta CDR3 regions consisted of RNA transcripts. Researchers ran a first-round RT-PCR on the TCR CDR3 using the HTBI primer set. Each CDR3 protein is one row after TCRdb ran MiXCR on the multiplex PCR reads. The sample lists 690,000 or so distinct CDR3 sequences; around 19% were seen once. The sample comprised blood. These receptor sequences come from a woman aged 45-65 years with Graves' hyperthyroidism that later progressed to Graves' ophthalmopathy.

Note on this clonotype: The junction and the germline gene differ at one end; a read error may be behind it. The rearrangement joins TRBV3-1 to TRBJ2-6, with 7 bases identical to TRBD1. This CDR3 has 17 amino acids. Per the germline V gene, CDR1 is LGHDT and CDR2 is YNNKEL (reference sequence). The CDR3 DNA reads TGTGCCAGCACCGCGACAGGGCTCAGCTCTGGGGTCAACGTCCTGACTTTC. Translating it yields CASTATGLSSGVNVLTF.

This rearrangement joins TRBV6-1 to TRBJ1-1; D may be TRBD1 (5 bases). The length of the CDR3 is 15 residues. V was shortened by 6 bases and J by 5 bases, with 19 bases between the two germline ends. Germline CDR1 is MNHNS and CDR2 is SASEGT. Here the CDR3 DNA reads TGTGCCAGCAGCCCCCGGGACGGAACCTGGACTGAAGCTTTCTTT. Protein sequence: CASSPRDGTWTEAFF.

At least ten counts were recorded for this clonotype. V gene TRBV12-3 or TRBV12-4 combines with J gene TRBJ2-2, with 12 bases lining up with TRBD2. After removal of 6 bases from V and 7 bases from J, the junction contained 9 bases not matched to a gene. The CDR3 covers 16 residues. The CDR3 loop is CASRPPSGGAVGELFF. The DNA for the CDR3 is TGTGCCAGCAGACCCCCTAGCGGGGGGGCGGTCGGGGAGCTGTTTTTT.

Comments on this clonotype: A much bigger clone sits one base away, suggesting this may be a read error. The chain uses TRBV3-1 and TRBJ2-1; TRBD2 might be the D (7 bases). Germline V gene sequence: CDR1 LGHDT, CDR2 YNNKEL (reference sequence). The CDR3 has 17 residues. For the CDR3, the DNA is TGTGCCAGCAGCCAAGATTGGGGGGGGCGCTCCTACAATGAGCAGCTCTTC. It is translated as CASSQDWGGRSYNEQLF.

This clonotype appeared a few times. This sequence joins TRBV3-1 and TRBJ2-5; D gene unclear. V lost 0 bases and J 1 base, leaving 9 bases between the germline ends. This CDR3 is 15 amino acids long. CDR1 and CDR2 (germline): LGHDT, YNNKEL (reference sequence). The CDR3 DNA follows: TGTGCCAGCAGCCAAGATCGGCAGACCCAAGAGACCCAGTACTTC. Translated: CASSQDRQTQETQYF.

This clonotype was observed a few times. This chain joins TRBV5-6 and TRBJ2-3, with 8 nucleotides matching TRBD2. The CDR3 is made up of 15 amino acids. The V segment lost 1 base and the J segment 1 base; nucleotides outside the gene matches: 2. Germline CDR1 SGHDT, CDR2 YYEEEE. The CDR3 sequence: CASSLIAGRTDTQYF. CDR3 nucleotide sequence: TGTGCCAGCAGCTTGATAGCGGGGCGCACAGATACGCAGTATTTT.

The V gene is TRBV7-9, the J gene TRBJ2-7; D not certain. Per germline, CDR1 SEHNR and CDR2 FQNEAQ (reference sequence). V lost 1 base and J lost 2, with 9 bases in between. The CDR3 is 14 amino acids. This CDR3 reads CASSLVVDPYEQYF. In DNA, the CDR3 is TGTGCCAGCAGCTTAGTTGTAGACCCCTACGAGCAGTACTTC.

The V gene is TRBV18, the J gene TRBJ2-3; unclear D gene. Germline values: CDR1 KGHSH, CDR2 LQKENI. The CDR3 length is 18 residues. V was trimmed by 1 base and J by 1 base, leaving 18 bases between them. The CDR3 loop reads CASSPQSFGPGGTDTQYF. CDR3 coding DNA: TGTGCCAGCTCACCACAATCATTCGGGCCAGGTGGCACAGATACGCAGTATTTT.

The chain links TRBV6-1 to TRBJ1-2; D possibly corresponds to TRBD1 (6 bases). The ends were cut back, 7 bases at V and 8 bases at J, with 20 bases in the middle. Germline loops: CDR1 MNHNS, CDR2 SASEGT. CDR3 length: 14 residues. This CDR3 reads CASNFLQGRGGYTF. CDR3 DNA: TGTGCCAGCAACTTTCTTCAGGGGCGAGGCGGCTACACCTTC.

The chain uses TRBV5-1 and TRBJ2-7, with no clear D. Germline-derived CDR1 and CDR2 are SGHRS and YFSETQ. The CDR3 spans 15 residues. Between the trimmed V and J ends, which lost 0 bases and 3 bases, there was a span of 13 bases. CDR3 residues: CASSLVDPPNYEQYF. CDR3 coding DNA: TGCGCCAGCAGCTTGGTGGATCCCCCGAACTACGAGCAGTACTTC. The whole variable domain, filled in from reference TRBV5-1 and TRBJ2-7, reads KAGVTQTPRYLIKTRGQQVTLSCSPISGHRSVSWYQQTPGQGLQFLFEYFSETQRNKGNFPGRFSGRQFSNSRSEMNVSTLELGDSALYLCASSLVDPPNYEQYFGPGTRLTVT.

In the case of this clonotype: Germline is not matched at one junction end, which may reflect a read error. This chain links TRBV5-1 with TRBJ1-2; D is unresolved. This CDR3 region has 15 residues. From germline, CDR1 is SGHRS and CDR2 YFSETQ. The CDR3 sequence is CASSLGFDDNYGYIF. In DNA, the CDR3 is TGCGCCAGCAGCTTGGGCTTTGATGACAACTATGGCTACATCTTC. Filled out from reference TRBV5-1 and TRBJ1-2, the complete variable domain reads KAGVTQTPRYLIKTRGQQVTLSCSPISGHRSVSWYQQTPGQGLQFLFEYFSETQRNKGNFPGRFSGRQFSNSRSEMNVSTLELGDSALYLCASSLGFDDNYGYIFGSGTRLTVV.

The CDR3 coding sequence is TGTGCCAGCAGTGCAGACGGACGAGGAGATACGCAGTATTTT. This codes for CASSADGRGDTQYF. The chain joins TRBV12-3 or TRBV12-4 to TRBJ2-3; D is unresolved. This CDR3 has 14 amino acids. Trimming stripped 5 bases from V and 5 bases from J, with 14 bases between.

The rearrangement joins TRBV6-4 to TRBJ1-2; 7 positions match TRBD1. J gave up 7 bases and V 6 bases, and 14 bases lay outside the gene matches. The length of the CDR3 is 15 residues. Germline V gives CDR1 MRHNA, CDR2 SNTAGT. CDR3 region: CASREAGQGVSGYTF. CDR3 sequence (DNA): TGTGCCAGCAGGGAAGCTGGGCAGGGGGTCTCTGGCTACACCTTC.

This clonotype was observed many times. This chain uses TRBV5-8 with TRBJ1-1; D uncertain. The germline CDR1 and CDR2 sequences are SGHTS and YDEGEE. The CDR3 spans 15 residues. V lost 2 bases and J lost 2, with 13 bases in between. This CDR3 reads CASSFLGAGNTEAFF. DNA for the CDR3: TGTGCCAGCAGCTTCCTAGGTGCGGGTAACACTGAAGCTTTCTTT.

This clonotype was seen at least ten times. The rearrangement joins TRBV18 to TRBJ2-3; perhaps TRBD1 as D (6 bases). Germline loops: CDR1 KGHSH, CDR2 LQKENI. Trimming shortened V by 4 bases and J by 5 bases, and 13 bases separated the two germline ends. CDR3 length: 14 residues. The CDR3 DNA sequence: TGTGCCAGCTCACAACTACGACAGGAAGATACGCAGTATTTT. Translation: CASSQLRQEDTQYF.

On this clonotype: A junction boundary mismatches the germline segment, possibly from a read error. J is TRBJ1-2 and V is TRBV12-3 or TRBV12-4, with D unresolved. This CDR3 contains 18 residues. The CDR3 loop is CASSIVPREPGNHYSYTF. As DNA, the CDR3 is TGTGCCAGCAGTATAGTTCCTCGGGAACCCGGAAATCACTATAGCTACACCTTC.

V gene TRBV28 combines with J gene TRBJ2-1; D is unresolved. V lost 3 bases to trimming and J lost 5 bases, with 11 bases between them. This CDR3 is built from 14 residues. The germline V gene has CDR1 MDHEN and CDR2 SYDVKM. DNA of the CDR3: TGTGCCAGCAGTTTCCAAAGGGTCCACAATGAGCAGTTCTTC. The encoded protein is CASSFQRVHNEQFF.

This clonotype has more than one count but fewer than ten. J is TRBJ2-7 and V is TRBV14; 8 nucleotides agree with TRBD1. V shed 4 bases and J 3 bases; nucleotides not matched to a gene: 8. The CDR3 length is 15 residues. The germline gives CDR1 SGHDN, CDR2 FVKESK. Here the CDR3 DNA reads TGTGCCAGCAGCCCAGAGACAGGGGTTATCTACGAGCAGTACTTC. Its translation: CASSPETGVIYEQYF.

The gene calls are TRBV29-1 and TRBJ2-2, with D hard to call. Germline CDR1 SQVTM, CDR2 ANQGSEA. The CDR3 covers 11 residues. Trimming took 4 bases from V and 7 from J, leaving 7 bases between them. The CDR3 DNA reads as TGCAGCGTTGGCAGGAACGGGGAGCTGTTTTTT. It translates to CSVGRNGELFF.

The CDR3 loop reads CASTIAGTGPTHGGYTF. The CDR3 nucleotides read TGTGCCAGCACAATTGCCGGGACAGGTCCTACGCATGGCGGCTACACCTTC. V gene TRBV7-8 combines with J gene TRBJ1-2, with 8 bases fitting TRBD1. V was clipped by 7 bases and J by 8 bases; unmatched bases: 21. The length of the CDR3 is 17 residues. Germline-derived CDR1 and CDR2 are SGHVS and FQNEAQ. The full variable domain, in which reference TRBV7-8 and TRBJ1-2 provide the parts outside the CDR3, is GAGVSQSPRYKVAKRGQDVALRCDPISGHVSLFWYQQALGQGPEFLTYFQNEAQLDKSGLPSDRFFAERPEGSVSTLKIQRTQQEDSAVYLCASTIAGTGPTHGGYTFGSGTRLTVV.

This clonotype was counted ten times or more. V and J are TRBV6-1 and TRBJ2-3; 9 positions match TRBD1. Germline CDR1 reads MNHNS; CDR2 reads SASEGT. The CDR3 runs 14 residues. V lost 6 bases and J lost 3; bases outside the gene matches: 4. CDR3 loop: CASSGTGNTDTQYF. CDR3 coding DNA: TGTGCCAGCAGCGGGACAGGGAATACAGATACGCAGTATTTT.

At least ten counts were recorded for this clonotype. The chain joins TRBV12-3 or TRBV12-4 to TRBJ2-7; 7 bases agree with TRBD2. The trim removed 7 bases at V and 1 base at J, leaving 1 base unmatched. CDR3 length: 12 amino acids. The CDR3: CASTSGSYEQYF. The CDR3 coding sequence is TGTGCCAGCACTAGCGGATCCTACGAGCAGTACTTC.

Only a few counts were recorded for this clonotype. The V and J genes are TRBV27 and TRBJ2-2; TRBD2 aligns across 7 bases. V was pared by 0 bases and J by 4 bases, with 8 bases of the junction left unmatched. CDR3 length: 17 amino acids. CDR1 and CDR2 (germline): MNHEY, SMNVEV (reference sequence). The CDR3: CASSLSEAGSLTGELFF. The DNA for the CDR3 is TGTGCCAGCAGTTTATCTGAAGCGGGGTCCCTCACCGGGGAGCTGTTTTTT.

CDR3 nucleotide sequence: TGTGCCAGCAGCGTAGGGGGCTCTGCTAGCGGGTGGGCAGATACGCAGTATTTT. Translation: CASSVGGSASGWADTQYF. V and J are TRBV9 and TRBJ2-3; 8 bases agree with TRBD2. Germline V gives CDR1 SGDLS, CDR2 YYNGEE. The CDR3 covers 18 residues. V lost 0 bases to trimming and J lost 4 bases; unmatched junction nucleotides: 13.